The 21 T cell receptor beta chains below come from one sample, sequenced in a study of spatial heterogeneity in lung cancer. TCRdb called the 5' RACE reads again in MiXCR, with one record for every CDR3 protein. The data show roughly 71,000 distinct CDR3 sequences, 8% to 9.5% seen once. Time point in this sample: blood at routine non-recurrence follow-up after resection. This specimen consisted of PBMCs, obtained at follow-up. The receptor source for this set is a female donor with early-stage non-small cell lung cancer.

In this sample, this clonotype turned up many times. This chain links TRBV15 with TRBJ2-1; TRBD2 agrees at 7 bases. The CDR3 is made up of 13 amino acids. Trimming removed 3 bases from V and 6 bases from J; junction bases left unmatched: 2. Per the germline V gene, CDR1 is LNHNV and CDR2 is YYDKDF (reference sequence). Here the CDR3 reads CATSSLAANEQFF. The CDR3 DNA sequence: TGTGCCACCAGCAGTCTAGCGGCCAATGAGCAGTTCTTC.

This clonotype has more than one count but fewer than ten. V usage is TRBV11-2 and J usage is TRBJ1-2; D is perhaps TRBD1 (5 bases). Germline-derived CDR1 and CDR2 are SGHAT and FQNNGV. The CDR3 sequence is 14 residues long. V dropped 0 bases and J dropped 10 bases, with 15 bases sitting between them. CDR3 region: CASSLDRYRPNYTF. In DNA form, the CDR3 reads TGTGCCAGCAGCTTAGATCGGTACAGGCCAAACTACACCTTC.

This clonotype was detected ten times or more. The rearrangement links TRBV11-2 to TRBJ2-3; tentative D call: TRBD1 (5 bases). Germline CDR1 SGHAT, CDR2 FQNNGV. This CDR3 spans 11 amino acids. The V gene lost 5 bases and the J gene lost 8 bases, with 8 bases spanning the gap. In DNA, the CDR3 is TGTGCCAGCAGCGTCCAGGGTACGCAGTATTTT. This gives the protein CASSVQGTQYF.

This clonotype was found many times. This rearrangement joins TRBV12-3 or TRBV12-4 to TRBJ1-5; TRBD1 matches at 7 bases. The trim removed 3 bases at V and 3 bases at J, leaving 5 bases unmatched. The CDR3 covers 15 residues. For the CDR3, the DNA is TGTGCCAGCAGTTTTGGGGACAGTAACAATCAGCCCCAGCATTTT. This sequence encodes CASSFGDSNNQPQHF.

This clonotype was recorded many times. The chain joins TRBV29-1 to TRBJ2-4; 9 nucleotides agree with TRBD2. This CDR3 contains 15 residues. Germline V CDR1 and CDR2: SQVTM, ANQGSEA. V was pared by 7 bases and J by 2 bases, with 9 bases of the junction left unmatched. The CDR3 region is CSATGGRVTKNIQYF. The CDR3 nucleotides are TGCAGCGCTACCGGCGGGAGGGTGACCAAAAACATTCAGTACTTC. Full variable domain (outside the CDR3, taken from reference TRBV29-1 and TRBJ2-4): SAVISQKPSRDICQRGTSLTIQCQVDSQVTMMFWYRQQPGQSLTLIATANQGSEATYESGFVIDKFPISRPNLTFSTLTVSNMSPEDSSIYLCSATGGRVTKNIQYFGAGTRLSVL.

This clonotype showed up many times. V usage is TRBV29-1 and J usage is TRBJ1-3; TRBD1 might be the D (6 bases). The V and J ends lost 7 bases and 2 bases respectively, with 12 bases between them. Germline lookup yields CDR1 SQVTM and CDR2 ANQGSEA. The CDR3 is made up of 13 amino acids. CDR3 nucleotides: TGCAGCGCCAGGGACAATGCTGGAAACACCATATATTTT. Its protein is CSARDNAGNTIYF. Drawing the rest from reference TRBV29-1 and TRBJ1-3, the complete variable domain is SAVISQKPSRDICQRGTSLTIQCQVDSQVTMMFWYRQQPGQSLTLIATANQGSEATYESGFVIDKFPISRPNLTFSTLTVSNMSPEDSSIYLCSARDNAGNTIYFGEGSWLTVV.

At least ten counts were recorded for this clonotype. The V and J genes are TRBV7-9 and TRBJ1-2, with TRBD1 matching over 10 bases. V trimming: 5 bases; J trimming: 4 bases; junction bases outside the gene matches: 19. Germline V lookup: CDR1 SEHNR, CDR2 FQNEAQ (reference sequence). The CDR3 has 19 residues. The CDR3 DNA sequence: TGTGCCAGCAGCCTCAATACCGGGACAGGGGAAATAGGTCTCTATGGCTACACCTTC. Translating it yields CASSLNTGTGEIGLYGYTF.

The chain combines TRBV12-3 or TRBV12-4 with TRBJ2-1; 14 bases match TRBD2. The length of the CDR3 is 15 residues. V lost 6 bases, J lost 15 bases, and 13 bases stayed unmatched. The chain's CDR3 is CASSLGLAGAPLPFF. The DNA of the CDR3 is TGTGCCAGCAGCCTGGGACTAGCGGGAGCCCCTCTCCCGTTCTTC.

This clonotype appeared many times. J is TRBJ2-7 and V is TRBV20-1; TRBD2 agrees at 8 bases. The junction had 10 bases not matched to a gene; V was cut back by 7 bases and J by 5 bases. CDR1 and CDR2 (germline): DFQATT, SNEGSKA (reference sequence). There are 13 residues in the CDR3. The CDR3 nucleotides read TGCAGTGTGGCGGGAGGCATCTTCCACGAGCAGTACTTC. This translates into CSVAGGIFHEQYF.

This clonotype was recorded a few times. This chain connects TRBV3-1 to TRBJ2-7; 11 nucleotides align to TRBD2. The V gene's germline CDR1 is LGHDT and CDR2 YNNKEL (reference sequence). The CDR3 length is 18 residues. Trimming removed 0 bases from V and 9 bases from J; junction bases left unmatched: 16. In nucleotides, the CDR3 is TGTGCCAGCAGCCAAGAGTGGACTAGCGGGCCGTCTTTTAGTGGGCAGTACTTC. It encodes CASSQEWTSGPSFSGQYF.

This clonotype was detected many times. The chain links TRBV20-1 to TRBJ2-7; D gene uncertain. Trimming took 0 bases from V and 9 from J, leaving 0 bases between them. Looked up from germline, CDR1 is DFQATT and CDR2 is SNEGSKA (reference sequence). CDR3 size: 8 residues. Written as DNA, the CDR3 is TGCAGTGCTAGAGAGCAGTACTTC. Its translation: CSAREQYF.

This clonotype turned up a few times. J is TRBJ1-4 and V is TRBV9; D is ambiguous. CDR3 length: 16 residues. The V and J ends lost 7 bases and 5 bases respectively, with 21 bases between them. Germline-derived CDR1 and CDR2 are SGDLS and YYNGEE. DNA of the CDR3: TGTGCCAGCGGTCGAGCGGCGGGGAGCCCAAATGAAAAACTGTTTTTT. Its protein product is CASGRAAGSPNEKLFF.

This clonotype has at least ten counts. This chain links TRBV9 with TRBJ2-7; D possibly uses TRBD1 or TRBD2 (6 bases each). The CDR3 totals 13 residues. Germline CDR1 is SGDLS and CDR2 is YYNGEE. V gave up 3 bases and J gave up 7 bases, with 14 bases separating them. CDR3 loop: CASSGGTSMEQYF. In DNA, the CDR3 is TGTGCCAGCAGCGGCGGGACATCTATGGAGCAGTACTTC.

The chain couples TRBV29-1 to TRBJ1-4; D is unclear. CDR1 is SQVTM and CDR2 is ANQGSEA in the germline V gene. V shed 6 bases and J shed 3 bases, with 17 bases lying between them. The CDR3 extends over 15 amino acids. CDR3 nucleotide sequence: TGCAGCGTCATGCCGTCGAGCTCTTCTAATGAAAAACTGTTTTTT. Its translation: CSVMPSSSSNEKLFF.

In its sample, this clonotype was seen a few times. DNA of the CDR3: TGTGCCAGCAGTCCTCCCTTAGGCCAGCCCCAGCATTTT. Protein sequence: CASSPPLGQPQHF. The J gene is TRBJ1-5, the V gene TRBV28; the D is unclear. Germline V gives CDR1 MDHEN, CDR2 SYDVKM. Trimming took 5 bases from V and 7 from J, leaving 12 bases between them. CDR3 size: 13 residues.

In this sample, this clonotype turned up many times. J is TRBJ1-1 and V is TRBV21-1. TRBV21-1 is noted as a pseudogene. The CDR3 is 16 amino acids. CDR3 DNA sequence: TGTGCCAGCAGCAATACGTCTCTCGGGATGAACACTGAAGCTTTCTTT. It translates to CASSNTSLGMNTEAFF.

This clonotype has ten or more counts. The chain employs TRBV5-1 and TRBJ2-1; D call uncertain. V gave up 0 bases and J gave up 10 bases, with 11 bases separating them. CDR3 length: 13 amino acids. Germline V lookup: CDR1 SGHRS, CDR2 YFSETQ. Here the CDR3 reads CASSLVPPVEQFF. CDR3 DNA sequence: TGCGCCAGCAGCTTGGTACCCCCCGTGGAGCAGTTCTTC.

This clonotype has ten or more counts. The chain recombines TRBV5-1 with TRBJ2-5, with D perhaps matching TRBD1 (6 bases). The germline CDR1 and CDR2 sequences are SGHRS and YFSETQ. There are 14 residues in the CDR3. V dropped 0 bases and J dropped 5 bases, with 11 bases sitting between them. CDR3 residues: CASSLDTGLETQYF. CDR3 sequence (DNA): TGCGCCAGCAGCTTGGACACAGGGTTGGAGACCCAGTACTTC.

The CDR3 DNA sequence: TGTGCCAGCAGCTCCCGGGCAGGCGGCCCTGGCTACACCTTC. Its protein is CASSSRAGGPGYTF. The chain has TRBV7-9 and TRBJ1-2; D is undetermined. The V end lost 4 bases, the J end lost 7 bases, and 16 bases lay between the germline ends. Germline CDR1 is SEHNR and CDR2 is FQNEAQ (reference sequence). This CDR3 has 14 amino acids.

The chain uses TRBV5-1 and TRBJ2-1, with 8 positions matching TRBD2. CDR3 length: 16 amino acids. Germline CDR1 is SGHRS and CDR2 is YFSETQ. J was trimmed by 5 bases and V by 4 bases; bases with no gene match: 11. The CDR3, as DNA: TGCGCCAGCAGCCCCGGTCCCAGCGGGAGCAACAATGAGCAGTTCTTC. Protein product: CASSPGPSGSNNEQFF.

This rearrangement joins TRBV6-1 to TRBJ1-1, with D maybe TRBD1 (6 bases). From germline, CDR1 is MNHNS and CDR2 SASEGT. The V gene lost 7 bases and the J gene lost 5 bases, with 14 bases spanning the gap. The CDR3 is 13 amino acids. CDR3 amino acids: CASKMGARTEAFF. CDR3 DNA sequence: TGTGCCAGCAAGATGGGGGCGCGAACTGAAGCTTTCTTT.